This TCR beta chain was found in a study of cytomegalovirus exposure and HLA in healthy donors. The PCR employed 60 Vbeta primers together with 13 Jbeta primers. Method: immunoSEQ multiplex PCR; TCRdb's copy keeps in-frame clones and lacks some. The repertoire holds more than 150,000 clones, with roughly 87% as singletons. V lost 5 bases, J lost 3 bases, and 10 bases lay in between. CDR3 length equals 14 residues. Germline V gene sequence: CDR1 SEHNR, CDR2 FQNEAQ (reference sequence). The TCR comes from a girl under three years old in good health and CMV-seronegative. The sequencing input was PBMCs. The genes are TRBV7-9 and TRBJ1-4; D is perhaps TRBD1 (5 bases). CDR3 nucleotide sequence: TGTGCCAGCAGCGCCGACAGCGCTAATGAAAAACTGTTTTTT. Translation: CASSADSANEKLFF.